The present T cell receptor beta chain was sequenced within a study of response to subunit inactivated influenza vaccine. General study results and limits: Authors suggested few new T cells are recruited by each seasonal influenza vaccination.

The sample holds many counts of this clonotype. Its matching antigen is unknown. TCRdb ran MiXCR on the RT-PCR reads and lists one entry per CDR3 protein. The table lists about 520,000 distinct CDR3 sequences, over 9.5% of them singletons. Trimming took 6 bases from V and 2 from J, leaving 17 bases between them. Germline V CDR1 and CDR2: LGHDT, YNNKEL (reference sequence). The CDR3 extends over 16 amino acids. The rearrangement links TRBV3-1 to TRBJ1-5; D gene uncertain. The source is a man in his forties or fifties who received an inactivated influenza vaccine. The sequencing used PBMCs from blood, collected 45 days after vaccination. CDR3 nucleotide sequence: TGTGCCAGCAGATACCCCCAGGATTCGGGCAATCAGCCCCAGCATTTT. Translation: CASRYPQDSGNQPQHF. Together with reference TRBV3-1 and TRBJ1-5, the CDR3 gives the full variable domain: DTAVSQTPKYLVTQMGNDKSIKCEQNLGHDTMYWYKQDSKKFLKIMFSYNNKELIINETVPNRFSPKSPDKAHLNLHINSLELGDSAVYFCASRYPQDSGNQPQHFGDGTRLSIL.